This T cell receptor beta chain was identified during a study of blood T cell repertoires in COVID-19. The CDR3 sequence is 14 residues long. V shed 2 bases and J shed 8 bases, with 16 bases lying between them. CDR1 is SGHDT and CDR2 is YYEEEE in the germline V gene. Clones were read by immunoSEQ multiplex PCR, and TCRdb kept only the in-frame ones, dropping some. The data show about 46,000 clones, about 88% seen once. V usage is TRBV5-6 and J usage is TRBJ1-2, with a weak D call TRBD1 (5 bases). This clonotype was obtained from a man aged 50 to 59 with active COVID-19. Sequencing used peripheral blood. CDR3 in amino acids: CASSFLRQGMGYTF. CDR3 DNA: TGTGCCAGCAGCTTCCTAAGGCAGGGCATGGGCTACACCTTC.